The 19 T cell receptor beta chains below all came from one sample that was sequenced in a study of blood T cell repertoires in COVID-19. Data came from immunoSEQ multiplex PCR; TCRdb stores just in-frame clones and leaves some out. The top ten hold about 2.1% of the sample, which has 150,000 to 200,000 clones, around 85% seen once. Sequencing was done on a sample of peripheral blood. These receptors were obtained from a man between 70 and 80 years old with active or convalescent COVID-19.

For this clone: Other DNA sequences from this sample encode an identical CDR3 as well. This chain uses TRBV29-1 with TRBJ2-7; 9 nucleotides match TRBD2. The CDR3 runs to 12 residues. After removal of 4 bases from V and 4 bases from J, the junction contained 2 bases not matched to a gene. CDR1 and CDR2 from the germline V gene are SQVTM and ANQGSEA. The CDR3 protein is CSVASGAYEQYF. The CDR3 bases are TGCAGCGTTGCTAGCGGGGCGTACGAGCAGTACTTC.

There are a few counts of this clone. This chain uses TRBV6-5 with TRBJ1-6, with TRBD1 as a possible D gene (6 bases). CDR1 and CDR2 from the germline V gene are MNHEY and SVGAGI. The germline V and J ends were trimmed by 7 bases and 2 bases, with 12 bases remaining between them. The CDR3 length is 15 residues. The CDR3 DNA reads TGTGCCAGCAAGTGGGGGCAAGCCTATAATTCACCCCTCCACTTT. It translates to CASKWGQAYNSPLHF.

The chain employs TRBV11-2 and TRBJ2-7; the match to TRBD1 covers 8 bases. Germline V gives CDR1 SGHAT, CDR2 FQNNGV. V gave up 5 bases and J gave up 5 bases; unmatched junction bases: 11. The CDR3 contains 15 residues. CDR3: CASSPTRQGNHEQYF. CDR3 coding DNA: TGTGCCAGCAGCCCTACCCGACAGGGGAACCACGAGCAGTACTTC. Using reference TRBV11-2 and TRBJ2-7 for the parts outside the CDR3, the full variable domain is EAGVAQSPRYKIIEKRQSVAFWCNPISGHATLYWYQQILGQGPKLLIQFQNNGVVDDSQLPKDRFSAERLKGVDSTLKIQPAKLEDSAVYLCASSPTRQGNHEQYFGPGTRLTVT.

This clone was counted a single time. The chain recombines TRBV28 with TRBJ2-5, with D possibly TRBD2 on 5 matching bases. V dropped 6 bases and J dropped 5 bases, with 7 bases sitting between them. The CDR3 loop spans 11 amino acids. In germline, CDR1 is MDHEN, CDR2 SYDVKM. The CDR3 sequence: CASSPGETQYF. Here the CDR3 DNA reads TGTGCCAGCAGCCCGGGGGAGACCCAGTACTTC.

The chain couples TRBV6-6 to TRBJ2-7, with 8 positions matching TRBD1. There are 14 residues in the CDR3. V lost 2 bases to trimming and J lost 5 bases; unmatched junction nucleotides: 5. Germline assignment: CDR1 MNHNY and CDR2 SVGAGI (reference sequence). The CDR3 DNA sequence: TGTGCCAGCAGTTACGCGTCAGGGGGCAACGAGCAGTACTTC. This encodes CASSYASGGNEQYF.

J is TRBJ2-7 and V is TRBV5-1, with D perhaps matching TRBD1 (6 bases). The CDR3 is 16 residues long. CDR1 SGHRS and CDR2 YFSETQ come from the germline V gene. The V gene lost 2 bases and the J gene lost 2 bases, with 17 bases spanning the gap. The CDR3 bases are TGCGCCAGCAGCTTCGATCCCCTCAACAGGGCCTACGAGCAGTACTTC. Its translation: CASSFDPLNRAYEQYF.

CDR3 nucleotide sequence: TGTGCCAGTTCTGGGCTCTCCTATAATTCACCCCTCCACTTT. It translates to CASSGLSYNSPLHF. The chain links TRBV19 to TRBJ1-6; D unclear. Germline CDR1 reads LNHDA; CDR2 reads SQIVND (reference sequence). The CDR3 consists of 14 residues. Trimming left V 8 bases short and J 0 bases short, with 8 bases between.

The rearrangement links TRBV3-1 (or the pseudogene TRBV3-2) to TRBJ2-5; D may be TRBD2 (6 bases). Trimming left V 1 base short and J 8 bases short, with 17 bases between. This CDR3 region has 15 residues. Germline CDR1 is LGHDT and CDR2 is YNNKEL (reference sequence). This CDR3 is CASSQVQDGGITQYF. CDR3 bases: TGTGCCAGCAGCCAAGTTCAGGATGGAGGGATAACCCAGTACTTC.

This chain links TRBV6-1 with TRBJ2-7; the D gene is possibly TRBD1 (6 bases). Germline values: CDR1 MNHNS, CDR2 SASEGT. The CDR3 runs to 18 residues. Deletions cut 1 base from V and 1 base from J, with 20 bases between. The CDR3 bases are TGTGCCAGCAGTGAAGTGCCCCTGATAGGGACACCATCCTACGAGCAGTACTTC. Translated: CASSEVPLIGTPSYEQYF.

The gene calls are TRBV5-6 and TRBJ2-6, with 8 bases lining up with TRBD1. The CDR3 runs 15 residues. Germline CDR1 is SGHDT and CDR2 is YYEEEE. The V segment lost 5 bases and the J segment 3 bases; nucleotides outside the gene matches: 4. CDR3 in DNA: TGTGCCAGCAGTTTCGACAGGGGTGGGGCCAACGTCCTGACTTTC. Protein sequence: CASSFDRGGANVLTF.

CDR3 region: CASSLQGGLAKNIQYF. CDR3 in DNA: TGTGCCAGCAGCCTACAGGGGGGTCTAGCCAAAAACATTCAGTACTTC. The rearrangement joins TRBV5-4 to TRBJ2-4, with 8 bases lining up with TRBD1. Germline V CDR1 and CDR2: SGHNT, YYREEE (reference sequence). With 4 bases clipped from V and 0 bases from J, the junction kept 6 bases outside the gene matches. The CDR3 is made up of 16 amino acids.

The chain uses TRBV5-1 and TRBJ2-2; 12 bases agree with TRBD2. CDR3 length: 16 amino acids. Per germline, CDR1 SGHRS and CDR2 YFSETQ. The ends lost 4 bases at V and 1 base at J; junction bases unmatched: 2. CDR3 bases: TGCGCCAGCAGCCGGACTAGCGGGAAGAACACCGGGGAGCTGTTTTTT. Translating it yields CASSRTSGKNTGELFF.

The chain is built from TRBV2 and TRBJ2-7; 7 bases agree with TRBD1. The V segment lost 5 bases and the J segment 3 bases; nucleotides outside the gene matches: 1. Germline V gives CDR1 SNHLY, CDR2 FYNNEI. CDR3 length equals 12 residues. CDR3 sequence (DNA): TGTGCCAGCAGTTCAGGGGGCTACGAGCAGTACTTC. Translated, it gives CASSSGGYEQYF. The complete variable domain, with remaining parts taken from reference TRBV2 and TRBJ2-7, reads EPEVTQTPSHQVTQMGQEVILRCVPISNHLYFYWYRQILGQKVEFLVSFYNNEISEKSEIFDDQFSVERPDGSNFTLKIRSTKLEDSAMYFCASSSGGYEQYFGPGTRLTVT.

The chain combines TRBV5-4 with TRBJ1-1, with no clear D. V gave up 0 bases and J gave up 1 base, with 10 bases separating them. The CDR3 has 15 amino acids. CDR1 and CDR2 (germline): SGHNT, YYREEE (reference sequence). CDR3 residues: CASSLGVGGNTEAFF. In DNA, the CDR3 is TGTGCCAGCAGCTTGGGGGTCGGCGGGAACACTGAAGCTTTCTTT. Full variable domain (rest looked up from reference TRBV5-4 and TRBJ1-1): ETGVTQSPTHLIKTRGQQVTLRCSSQSGHNTVSWYQQALGQGPQFIFQYYREEENGRGNFPPRFSGLQFPNYSSELNVNALELDDSALYLCASSLGVGGNTEAFFGQGTRLTVV.

The V call is TRBV5-1, the J call TRBJ2-3; D ambiguous. Trimming left V 0 bases short and J 0 bases short, with 11 bases between. This CDR3 spans 16 amino acids. CDR1 and CDR2 (germline): SGHRS, YFSETQ. CDR3 coding DNA: TGCGCCAGCAGCTTGGGGCTCCAACCGAGCACAGATACGCAGTATTTT. This gives the protein CASSLGLQPSTDTQYF.

The chain couples TRBV28 to TRBJ1-2; maybe TRBD1 (6 bases). The germline gives CDR1 MDHEN, CDR2 SYDVKM. Trimming took 3 bases from V and 2 from J, leaving 10 bases between them. This CDR3 is 14 amino acids long. This chain's CDR3 is CASSFGQGNYGYTF. CDR3 nucleotide sequence: TGTGCCAGCAGTTTTGGGCAGGGGAACTATGGCTACACCTTC.

J is TRBJ2-5 and V is TRBV5-6; 10 bases map to TRBD1. This CDR3 comprises 15 residues. The germline CDR1 and CDR2 sequences are SGHDT and YYEEEE. After removal of 1 base from V and 5 bases from J, the junction contained 5 bases not matched to a gene. The CDR3 DNA reads TGTGCCAGCAGCTTGACGGGACAGGGGAGCGAGACCCAGTACTTC. Translating it yields CASSLTGQGSETQYF.

The chain employs TRBV6-5 and TRBJ1-1; no firm D call. Germline loops: CDR1 MNHEY, CDR2 SVGAGI. The CDR3 runs to 13 residues. V dropped 6 bases and J dropped 1 base, with 9 bases sitting between them. CDR3 DNA: TGTGCCAGCAGCAGACACGGGAACACTGAAGCTTTCTTT. Translating gives CASSRHGNTEAFF.

V is TRBV10-3 and J is TRBJ2-2, with 8 positions matching TRBD1. Germline V gene data show CDR1 as ENHRY and CDR2 as SYGVKD. The CDR3 has 17 residues. With 6 bases clipped from V and 4 bases from J, the junction kept 13 bases outside the gene matches. CDR3 DNA: TGTGCCATCAGAGCTGACAGGGGCCCTCCGAGCACCGGGGAGCTGTTTTTT. Protein: CAIRADRGPPSTGELFF.